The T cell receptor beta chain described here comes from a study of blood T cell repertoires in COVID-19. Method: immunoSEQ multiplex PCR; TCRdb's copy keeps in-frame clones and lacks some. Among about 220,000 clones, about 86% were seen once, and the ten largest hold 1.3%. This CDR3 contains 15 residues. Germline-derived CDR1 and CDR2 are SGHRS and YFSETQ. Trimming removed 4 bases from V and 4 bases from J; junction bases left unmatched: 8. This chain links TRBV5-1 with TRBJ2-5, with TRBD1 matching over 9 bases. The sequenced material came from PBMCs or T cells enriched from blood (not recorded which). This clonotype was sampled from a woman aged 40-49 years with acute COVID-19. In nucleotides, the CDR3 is TGCGCCAGCAGCCCGGGACAGGGCTGGGGAGAGACCCAGTACTTC. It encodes CASSPGQGWGETQYF.